Listed below are T cell receptor beta chains from one sample, sequenced in a study of OX40 agonist ivuxolimab in advanced cancers. TCRdb's table, derived via immunoSEQ multiplex PCR, lists solely in-frame clones and lacks some. This table holds around 52,000 clones, around 80% found once. This sample comprised CD4+ or CD8+ T cells sorted from blood, obtained in a trial of the OX40 agonist ivuxolimab. These receptors were collected from an adult with an advanced solid tumor such as melanoma, head and neck, liver or kidney cancer. CDR3s include the opening cysteine and the closing phenylalanine or tryptophan. The D gene is left open where the match is weak. Clone sizes are given selectively: once, few, many, or a class where the clone is expanded.

abundance: NA; j_gene: TRBJ2-2; v_gene: TRBV4-2; d_gene: NA; CDR3aa: CASSQDGSNTGELFF; CDR3nt: TGTGCCAGCAGCCAAGATGGGTCGAACACCGGGGAGCTGTTTTTT
abundance: NA; j_gene: TRBJ2-5; v_gene: TRBV28; d_gene: NA; CDR3aa: CASRPGGEVTGETQYF; CDR3nt: TGTGCCAGCAGGCCCGGAGGAGAGGTCACCGGGGAGACCCAGTACTTC
abundance: NA; j_gene: TRBJ2-7; v_gene: TRBV5-6; d_gene: NA; CDR3aa: CASSRDSRGSYEQYF; CDR3nt: TGTGCCAGCAGCAGGGACAGTCGGGGGTCTTACGAGCAGTACTTC
abundance: once; j_gene: TRBJ2-6; v_gene: TRBV5-1; d_gene: NA; CDR3aa: CASSLRPSSGANVLTF; CDR3nt: TGCGCCAGCAGCTTGAGGCCAAGCTCTGGGGCCAACGTCCTGACTTTC
abundance: few; j_gene: TRBJ2-1; v_gene: TRBV7-9; d_gene: TRBD2; CDR3aa: CASSKERLAGGKNEQFF; CDR3nt: TGTGCCAGCAGTAAGGAGAGGCTAGCGGGAGGTAAAAATGAGCAGTTCTTC
abundance: NA; j_gene: TRBJ2-7; v_gene: TRBV6-1; d_gene: NA; CDR3aa: CASSPLEGHPYEQYF; CDR3nt: TGTGCCAGCAGTCCCCTGGAGGGACATCCCTACGAGCAGTACTTC
abundance: few; j_gene: TRBJ2-3; v_gene: TRBV19; d_gene: NA; CDR3aa: CASASISTDTQYF; CDR3nt: TGTGCCAGTGCGAGTATCAGCACAGATACGCAGTATTTT
abundance: NA; j_gene: TRBJ2-1; v_gene: TRBV18; d_gene: NA; CDR3aa: CASSPPGREVANEQFF; CDR3nt: TGTGCCAGCTCACCACCGGGCAGGGAGGTCGCAAATGAGCAGTTCTTC
abundance: NA; j_gene: TRBJ2-2; v_gene: TRBV18; d_gene: TRBD1; CDR3aa: CASSPPQGADTGELFF; CDR3nt: TGTGCCAGCTCGCCACCCCAGGGGGCGGACACCGGGGAGCTGTTTTTT
abundance: NA; j_gene: TRBJ2-5; v_gene: TRBV27; d_gene: NA; CDR3aa: CASSLSGQNTWTQYF; CDR3nt: TGTGCCAGCAGTTTATCGGGTCAGAACACTTGGACCCAGTACTTC
abundance: NA; j_gene: TRBJ2-7; v_gene: TRBV6-1; d_gene: NA; CDR3aa: CASSEEHYYEQYF; CDR3nt: TGTGCCAGCAGTGAAGAGCACTACTACGAGCAGTACTTC
abundance: once; j_gene: TRBJ2-2; v_gene: TRBV11-2; d_gene: NA; CDR3aa: CASSSSLGTGELFF; CDR3nt: TGTGCCAGCAGCAGCTCGCTAGGAACCGGGGAGCTGTTTTTT
abundance: NA; j_gene: TRBJ1-1; v_gene: TRBV19; d_gene: TRBD1; CDR3aa: CASRTGGEQGEAFF; CDR3nt: TGTGCCAGTCGGACAGGTGGCGAACAGGGTGAAGCTTTCTTT
abundance: NA; j_gene: TRBJ1-6; v_gene: TRBV30; d_gene: NA; CDR3aa: CAWGQTKYNSPLHF; CDR3nt: TGTGCCTGGGGACAGACGAAATATAATTCACCCCTCCACTTT
abundance: NA; j_gene: TRBJ2-3; v_gene: TRBV9; d_gene: NA; CDR3aa: CASQQGRTDTQYF; CDR3nt: TGTGCCAGTCAACAGGGGAGGACAGATACGCAGTATTTT
abundance: NA; j_gene: TRBJ1-2; v_gene: TRBV30; d_gene: NA; CDR3aa: CAWSVQYPGDGYGYTF; CDR3nt: TGTGCCTGGAGTGTACAGTATCCAGGGGATGGCTATGGCTACACCTTC
abundance: NA; j_gene: TRBJ2-7; v_gene: TRBV2; d_gene: NA; CDR3aa: CASSSYEGTTYEQYF; CDR3nt: TGTGCCAGCAGTTCCTATGAGGGGACGACCTACGAGCAGTACTTC
abundance: NA; j_gene: TRBJ2-1; v_gene: TRBV27; d_gene: TRBD2; CDR3aa: CASSRTTSGPHPYNEQFF; CDR3nt: TGTGCCAGCAGTCGAACGACTAGCGGGCCCCACCCATACAATGAGCAGTTCTTC
abundance: NA; j_gene: TRBJ2-2; v_gene: TRBV5-5; d_gene: TRBD1; CDR3aa: CASSTGQGFGGELFF; CDR3nt: TGTGCCAGCAGCACGGGACAGGGGTTTGGCGGGGAGCTGTTTTTT
abundance: NA; j_gene: TRBJ2-7; v_gene: TRBV6-6; d_gene: NA; CDR3aa: CASTYGGTTSYEQYF; CDR3nt: TGTGCCAGCACCTACGGGGGGACAACCTCCTACGAGCAGTACTTC
abundance: NA; j_gene: TRBJ1-3; v_gene: TRBV6-6; d_gene: NA; CDR3aa: CASSYGGSGNTIYF; CDR3nt: TGTGCCAGCAGTTATGGGGGATCGGGAAACACCATATATTTT
abundance: NA; j_gene: TRBJ1-4; v_gene: TRBV7-2; d_gene: TRBD1; CDR3aa: CASRQGVEKLFF; CDR3nt: TGTGCGAGTCGACAGGGGGTTGAAAAACTGTTTTTT
abundance: NA; j_gene: TRBJ1-1; v_gene: TRBV19; d_gene: NA; CDR3aa: CASSIGGETEAFF; CDR3nt: TGTGCCAGTAGTATTGGGGGTGAGACTGAAGCTTTCTTT
abundance: NA; j_gene: TRBJ2-3; v_gene: TRBV5-4; d_gene: TRBD2; CDR3aa: CASSLEVAGGTDTQYF; CDR3nt: TGTGCCAGCAGCTTGGAGGTAGCGGGTGGCACAGATACGCAGTATTTT
abundance: NA; j_gene: TRBJ2-5; v_gene: TRBV5-1; d_gene: TRBD1; CDR3aa: CASSFGTARSQETQYF; CDR3nt: TGCGCCAGCAGCTTCGGGACAGCCCGATCCCAAGAGACCCAGTACTTC
abundance: NA; j_gene: TRBJ2-5; v_gene: TRBV5-1; d_gene: TRBD2; CDR3aa: CASRRTSGRETQYF; CDR3nt: TGCGCCAGCAGAAGGACTAGCGGGAGGGAGACCCAGTACTTC
abundance: once; j_gene: TRBJ2-5; v_gene: TRBV5-4; d_gene: NA; CDR3aa: CASSLVGGAEETQYF; CDR3nt: TGTGCCAGCAGCTTGGTAGGGGGGGCAGAGGAGACCCAGTACTTC
abundance: NA; j_gene: TRBJ1-2; v_gene: TRBV5-5; d_gene: NA; CDR3aa: CASSMAEGYYGYTF; CDR3nt: TGTGCCAGCAGTATGGCGGAGGGATATTATGGCTACACCTTC
abundance: NA; j_gene: TRBJ1-2; v_gene: TRBV20-1; d_gene: NA; CDR3aa: CSARDIRGYTF; CDR3nt: TGCAGTGCCCGGGACATTCGGGGCTACACCTTC
abundance: few; j_gene: TRBJ1-6; v_gene: TRBV6-5; d_gene: NA; CDR3aa: CASSERGRGSPLHF; CDR3nt: TGTGCCAGCAGTGAAAGGGGGAGGGGTTCACCCCTCCACTTT
abundance: NA; j_gene: TRBJ2-7; v_gene: TRBV19; d_gene: TRBD1; CDR3aa: CASGQGVYEQYF; CDR3nt: TGTGCCAGTGGCCAGGGGGTTTACGAGCAGTACTTC
abundance: NA; j_gene: TRBJ2-7; v_gene: TRBV4-1; d_gene: TRBD1; CDR3aa: CASSPTGTGHYEQYF; CDR3nt: TGCGCCAGCAGCCCTACCGGGACAGGACACTACGAGCAGTACTTC
abundance: few; j_gene: TRBJ2-7; v_gene: TRBV5-6; d_gene: NA; CDR3aa: CASSSVDGYEQYF; CDR3nt: TGTGCCAGCAGCTCAGTGGACGGTTACGAGCAGTACTTC
abundance: NA; j_gene: TRBJ1-1; v_gene: TRBV28; d_gene: NA; CDR3aa: CASNSFYGENTEAFF; CDR3nt: TGTGCCAGCAATTCCTTCTACGGGGAAAACACTGAAGCTTTCTTT
abundance: few; j_gene: TRBJ2-7; v_gene: TRBV5-1; d_gene: NA; CDR3aa: CASSLSGTYEQYF; CDR3nt: TGCGCCAGCAGCCTCTCAGGGACCTACGAGCAGTACTTC
abundance: NA; j_gene: TRBJ2-3; v_gene: TRBV30; d_gene: TRBD1; CDR3aa: CAWSYSGTGPDTQYF; CDR3nt: TGTGCCTGGAGTTACTCCGGGACAGGCCCAGATACGCAGTATTTT
abundance: medium-sized; j_gene: TRBJ2-1; v_gene: TRBV28; d_gene: TRBD2; CDR3aa: CASSSYGREENEQFF; CDR3nt: TGTGCCAGCAGTTCGTATGGGCGGGAGGAAAATGAGCAGTTCTTC